The 28 T cell receptor beta chains in this list originate from one sample, sequenced in a study of shared clonotypes between healthy human individuals. Naive CD8 cells comprised CD45RO-negative, CCR7-positively selected cells, excluding terminally differentiated effector memory CD45RA+ cells. The data were produced by immunoSEQ multiplex PCR, yet TCRdb's version contains in-frame clones alone and is incomplete. The sample holds under 2,000,000 clones, approximately 94% seen once. The sequencing sample was made of naive CD8+ T cells sorted from blood. Receptors originate from a man aged 18-30 years in good health.

The chain combines TRBV10-3 with TRBJ2-2; 11 bases match TRBD2. This CDR3 region has 17 residues. The trim removed 2 bases at V and 2 bases at J, leaving 4 bases unmatched. Germline CDR1 reads ENHRY; CDR2 reads SYGVKD. The DNA of the CDR3 is TGTGCCATCAGTGAGCCGGGACTAGCGGATAACACCGGGGAGCTGTTTTTT. This codes for CAISEPGLADNTGELFF.

In regard to this clone: The sample carries other DNA sequences with the same CDR3. The V call is TRBV4-1, the J call TRBJ2-7, with D unresolved. V was shortened by 1 base and J by 3 bases, with 7 bases between the two germline ends. Germline values: CDR1 MGHRA, CDR2 YSYEKL. The CDR3 is 13 residues long. The CDR3 sequence: CASSQGVSYEQYF. CDR3 coding DNA: TGCGCCAGCAGCCAAGGCGTTAGCTACGAGCAGTACTTC.

The genes are TRBV6-1 and TRBJ2-7; TRBD1 matches at 7 bases. Germline CDR1 reads MNHNS; CDR2 reads SASEGT. The CDR3 is made up of 15 amino acids. V was pared by 6 bases and J by 0 bases, with 8 bases of the junction left unmatched. The CDR3 DNA sequence: TGTGCCAGCAGAAACACAGGGGACCACTCCTACGAGCAGTACTTC. Amino acids: CASRNTGDHSYEQYF.

As for this clone: This sample includes further DNA sequences coding for the same CDR3. This chain joins TRBV30 and TRBJ2-7; D gene unclear. From germline, CDR1 is GTSNPN and CDR2 SVGIG (reference sequence). The ends were cut back, 0 bases at V and 3 bases at J, with 3 bases in the middle. The CDR3 has 11 amino acids. The CDR3 sequence: CAWSVGYEQYF. The DNA for the CDR3 is TGTGCCTGGAGTGTAGGCTACGAGCAGTACTTC.

The chain employs TRBV5-4 and TRBJ1-1; no firm D call. CDR3 length: 14 amino acids. V was clipped by 1 base and J by 3 bases, with 10 bases between them. Germline CDR1 SGHNT, CDR2 YYREEE (reference sequence). The CDR3 DNA is TGTGCCAGCAGCTTGTCCCAGGAGGACACTGAAGCTTTCTTT. Translation: CASSLSQEDTEAFF. Using reference TRBV5-4 and TRBJ1-1 for the parts outside the CDR3, the full variable domain is ETGVTQSPTHLIKTRGQQVTLRCSSQSGHNTVSWYQQALGQGPQFIFQYYREEENGRGNFPPRFSGLQFPNYSSELNVNALELDDSALYLCASSLSQEDTEAFFGQGTRLTVV.

V is TRBV14 and J is TRBJ2-7; D perhaps matches TRBD2 (5 bases). CDR1 and CDR2 from the germline V gene are SGHDN and FVKESK. The CDR3 consists of 16 residues. Trimming removed 0 bases at V and 2 bases at J, with 14 bases between. CDR3 DNA: TGTGCCAGCAGCCAAGATCCCTCCGGAGGTCCCTACGAGCAGTACTTC. It is translated as CASSQDPSGGPYEQYF.

The J gene is TRBJ1-2, the V gene TRBV6-1; D is undetermined. The CDR3 is made up of 14 amino acids. The germline V and J ends were trimmed by 3 bases and 5 bases, with 13 bases remaining between them. The germline V gene encodes CDR1 MNHNS and CDR2 SASEGT. CDR3 sequence (DNA): TGTGCCAGCAGTGACGCACAGTCGTGGTATGGCTACACCTTC. It translates to CASSDAQSWYGYTF.

V usage is TRBV5-4 and J usage is TRBJ2-7, with D tentatively TRBD2 (5 bases). Per germline, CDR1 SGHNT and CDR2 YYREEE (reference sequence). The V end lost 0 bases, the J end lost 7 bases, and 14 bases lay between the germline ends. The CDR3 has 14 residues. The CDR3 nucleotides read TGTGCCAGCAGCTTGGGGCCTAGCTTCGGGGAGCAGTACTTC. It specifies CASSLGPSFGEQYF.

This chain uses TRBV5-8 with TRBJ1-4; TRBD1 might be the D (6 bases). Between the trimmed V and J ends, which lost 4 bases and 8 bases, there was a span of 12 bases. The CDR3 contains 13 residues. From germline, CDR1 is SGHTS and CDR2 YDEGEE. The CDR3 loop reads CASSGTDREKLFF. The CDR3 DNA reads as TGTGCCAGCAGCGGGACTGACAGGGAAAAACTGTTTTTT.

This clone was counted once. The CDR3 is CASSQWFGAGGPETQYF. The CDR3, as DNA: TGCGCCAGCAGCCAATGGTTTGGAGCGGGGGGGCCCGAGACCCAGTACTTC. The genes are TRBV4-1 and TRBJ2-5; 10 bases are a match to TRBD2. V was pared by 2 bases and J by 5 bases, with 11 bases of the junction left unmatched. The CDR3 runs 17 residues. The germline V gene encodes CDR1 MGHRA and CDR2 YSYEKL.

The rearrangement joins TRBV5-8 to TRBJ2-7; unclear D gene. This CDR3 spans 15 amino acids. Germline V gene lookup returns CDR1 SGHTS and CDR2 YDEGEE. Trimming took 4 bases from V and 0 from J, leaving 14 bases between them. The CDR3 loop reads CASSLDFGSSYEQYF. CDR3 bases: TGTGCCAGCAGCCTAGACTTTGGAAGCTCCTACGAGCAGTACTTC. Full variable domain (rest looked up from reference TRBV5-8 and TRBJ2-7): EAGVTQSPTHLIKTRGQQATLRCSPISGHTSVYWYQQALGLGLQFLLWYDEGEERNRGNFPPRFSGRQFPNYSSELNVNALELEDSALYLCASSLDFGSSYEQYFGPGTRLTVT.

This clone was recorded only once. The chain combines TRBV11-3 with TRBJ1-5, with D maybe TRBD1 (5 bases). V shed 3 bases and J shed 0 bases, with 6 bases lying between them. The CDR3 runs to 14 residues. In germline, CDR1 is SGHNT, CDR2 YENEEA. The CDR3 here is CASSFRDSNQPQHF. The CDR3 nucleotides are TGTGCCAGCAGCTTCAGGGATAGCAATCAGCCCCAGCATTTT.

The chain has TRBV28 and TRBJ1-1; D ambiguous. V lost 3 bases, J lost 1 base, and 3 bases lay in between. This CDR3 is built from 12 residues. Germline lookup yields CDR1 MDHEN and CDR2 SYDVKM. Here the CDR3 DNA reads TGTGCCAGCAGTTTTTGGAACACTGAAGCTTTCTTT. Its translation: CASSFWNTEAFF.

The rearrangement uses TRBV7-9 and TRBJ1-1, with 7 bases that match TRBD1. From germline, CDR1 is SEHNR and CDR2 FQNEAQ (reference sequence). The CDR3 has 13 residues. J lost 4 bases, V lost 5 bases, and 4 bases had no gene match. CDR3 DNA sequence: TGTGCCAGCAGCGGGACAGAGGGCACTGAAGCTTTCTTT. Protein product: CASSGTEGTEAFF. Combining the CDR3 with reference TRBV7-9 and TRBJ1-1 gives the whole variable domain DTGVSQNPRHKITKRGQNVTFRCDPISEHNRLYWYRQTLGQGPEFLTYFQNEAQLEKSRLLSDRFSAERPKGSFSTLEIQRTEQGDSAMYLCASSGTEGTEAFFGQGTRLTVV.

This chain connects TRBV6-5 to TRBJ1-3; D gene ambiguous. CDR3 size: 13 residues. V was clipped by 0 bases and J by 8 bases, with 8 bases between them. Germline V lookup: CDR1 MNHEY, CDR2 SVGAGI. The CDR3 spells CASSYSSSDTIYF. CDR3 in DNA: TGTGCCAGCAGTTACTCCTCTTCGGACACCATATATTTT.

V and J are TRBV7-9 and TRBJ1-2; D not resolved. Germline CDR1 reads SEHNR; CDR2 reads FQNEAQ (reference sequence). V lost 1 base, J lost 4 bases, and 16 bases lay in between. This CDR3 contains 16 residues. The CDR3 loop reads CASSLGGDTFLYGYTF. The DNA for the CDR3 is TGTGCCAGCAGCTTAGGGGGAGACACTTTTCTCTATGGCTACACCTTC. Variable domain in full (rest from reference TRBV7-9 and TRBJ1-2): DTGVSQNPRHKITKRGQNVTFRCDPISEHNRLYWYRQTLGQGPEFLTYFQNEAQLEKSRLLSDRFSAERPKGSFSTLEIQRTEQGDSAMYLCASSLGGDTFLYGYTFGSGTRLTVV.

The chain uses TRBV5-6 and TRBJ1-1; no definite D call. The CDR3 runs to 13 residues. V lost 6 bases, J lost 1 base, and 10 bases lay in between. Germline V CDR1 and CDR2: SGHDT, YYEEEE. Here the CDR3 DNA reads TGTGCCAGCAATTTTTACCAGAACACTGAAGCTTTCTTT. Its protein is CASNFYQNTEAFF.

CDR3 nucleotides: TGCGCCAGCAGCTTGGCTTGGACTAACACTGAAGCTTTCTTT. Its protein is CASSLAWTNTEAFF. The chain recombines TRBV5-1 with TRBJ1-1; D not certain. Trimming took off 0 bases at V and 2 bases at J, with 8 bases between the two ends. This CDR3 comprises 14 residues. CDR1 and CDR2 from the germline V gene are SGHRS and YFSETQ.

The chain is built from TRBV6-6 and TRBJ2-3, with a weak D call TRBD2 (5 bases). CDR1 is MNHNY and CDR2 is SVGAGI in the germline V gene (reference sequence). The CDR3 sequence is 15 residues long. V gave up 4 bases and J gave up 0 bases, with 11 bases separating them. Here the CDR3 DNA reads TGTGCCAGCAGTTGGGGAGATAGGAGCACAGATACGCAGTATTTT. It yields the protein CASSWGDRSTDTQYF.

Comment on this clone: A far larger clone is a single base away, which makes a read error likely. This same CDR3 is encoded by further DNA sequences in the sample. The chain links TRBV4-1 to TRBJ2-3; D gene unclear. The CDR3 is 16 amino acids. Germline values: CDR1 MGHRA, CDR2 YSYEKL. V dropped 1 base and J dropped 2 bases, with 13 bases sitting between them. As DNA, the CDR3 is TGCGCCAGCAGCCAAGGAGACTCAAAATACACAGATACGCAGTATTTT. Amino acids: CASSQGDSKYTDTQYF.

This clone appeared once. V is TRBV7-9 and J is TRBJ2-5; tentatively, D is TRBD1 (5 bases). The germline CDR1 and CDR2 sequences are SEHNR and FQNEAQ (reference sequence). V gave up 6 bases and J gave up 4 bases, with 12 bases separating them. The length of the CDR3 is 13 residues. CDR3 amino acids: CASRSGKGETQYF. As DNA, the CDR3 is TGTGCCAGCAGATCAGGGAAGGGAGAGACCCAGTACTTC.

The chain has TRBV28 and TRBJ1-2; 7 nucleotides align to TRBD1. V trimming: 5 bases; J trimming: 0 bases; junction bases outside the gene matches: 6. Per the germline V gene, CDR1 is MDHEN and CDR2 is SYDVKM. The CDR3 is 15 residues long. The CDR3 region is CASSRGRGPNYGYTF. CDR3 bases: TGTGCCAGCAGTCGAGGAAGGGGGCCTAACTATGGCTACACCTTC.

V is TRBV6-5 and J is TRBJ2-1; 8 bases are a match to TRBD1. Trimming removed 10 bases from V and 6 bases from J; junction bases left unmatched: 14. Germline CDR1 MNHEY, CDR2 SVGAGI. The CDR3 is 15 amino acids. The CDR3 protein is CATFPDRGTVNEQFF. The CDR3 DNA sequence: TGTGCCACCTTTCCTGACAGGGGTACGGTCAATGAGCAGTTCTTC.

V usage is TRBV14 and J usage is TRBJ2-5; 8 bases fit TRBD1. V was pared by 4 bases and J by 3 bases, with 4 bases of the junction left unmatched. In germline, CDR1 is SGHDN, CDR2 FVKESK. The CDR3 totals 14 residues. DNA of the CDR3: TGTGCCAGCAGCCTCACACAGGGGGAAGAGACCCAGTACTTC. Translation: CASSLTQGEETQYF. The full variable domain, its missing parts supplied by reference TRBV14 and TRBJ2-5, is EAGVTQFPSHSVIEKGQTVTLRCDPISGHDNLYWYRRVMGKEIKFLLHFVKESKQDESGMPNNRFLAERTGGTYSTLKVQPAELEDSGVYFCASSLTQGEETQYFGPGTRLLVL.

As for this clone: The sample holds other DNA sequences that translate to the same CDR3. The V and J genes are TRBV28 and TRBJ2-7; D remains ambiguous. Germline CDR1 is MDHEN and CDR2 is SYDVKM. Trimming left V 5 bases short and J 0 bases short, with 8 bases between. The CDR3 has 13 amino acids. The CDR3 here is CASSALDSYEQYF. The CDR3, as DNA: TGTGCCAGCAGTGCCCTAGACTCCTACGAGCAGTACTTC.

Concerning this clone itself: The same CDR3 can be traced to other DNA sequences in this sample. This chain links TRBV18 with TRBJ2-1; the D is unclear. In germline, CDR1 is KGHSH, CDR2 LQKENI. The CDR3 extends over 12 amino acids. The V gene lost 6 bases and the J gene lost 4 bases, with 7 bases spanning the gap. The CDR3 DNA reads as TGTGCCAGCTCTGACGGTTACAATGAGCAGTTCTTC. Translating it yields CASSDGYNEQFF.

V is TRBV7-2 and J is TRBJ1-6; D is possibly TRBD1 (6 bases). Trimming removed 5 bases at V and 11 bases at J, with 16 bases between. CDR1 is SGHTA, CDR2 FQGNSA, per germline. The CDR3 sequence is 14 residues long. In DNA form, the CDR3 reads TGTGCCAGCAGCGTCTCCGGGACAAACGCACCCCTCCACTTT. Its protein is CASSVSGTNAPLHF.

V is TRBV5-6 and J is TRBJ2-7; 9 bases agree with TRBD2. Per the germline V gene, CDR1 is SGHDT and CDR2 is YYEEEE. Trimming at V came to 0 bases and at J to 9 bases, leaving 7 bases not matched to a gene. CDR3 size: 14 residues. This chain's CDR3 is CASSLAEAGGRQYF. The CDR3 nucleotides read TGTGCCAGCAGCTTGGCCGAGGCGGGAGGGCGGCAGTACTTC.